This entry is about one TCR beta chain. No antigen is known for it. The data originate from a study of radiation and T cells in renal cell carcinoma. Study conclusions and caveats: Top 100 clonotypes averaged about 50% in irradiated versus roughly 45% in nephrectomy-only tumors.

Profiling relied on immunoSEQ multiplex PCR, and the TCRdb table lists in-frame clones only, not all of them. The sample holds 19,000 or so clones; about three fifths are singletons and the top ten take about 33%. From germline, CDR1 is GTSNPN and CDR2 SVGIG (reference sequence). Trimming took 4 bases from V and 1 from J, leaving 16 bases between them. The CDR3 has 15 residues. The treatment denotes: treatment-naive control, cytoreductive nephrectomy. This chain uses TRBV30 with TRBJ1-1; possibly TRBD1 for D (5 bases). The origin of this receptor is a man aged 45 to 65 with renal cell carcinoma. The sample here was tumor tissue, taken from a patient whose treatment was nephrectomy without radiotherapy. CDR3 bases: TGTGCCTGGACCCAGGGACGTAACCCGAACACTGAAGCTTTCTTT. Protein product: CAWTQGRNPNTEAFF.